The entry below gives a single T cell receptor (beta chain) sequence along with its context. Its specificity is not known. This record comes from a study of response to subunit inactivated influenza vaccine. Points from the study as a whole: Few new T cells, the authors suggested, are recruited by each seasonal influenza vaccination.

TCRdb analysed the RT-PCR reads with MiXCR anew, one entry per CDR3 protein. The sample carries about 500,000 distinct CDR3 sequences, over 10% recorded once. The CDR3 covers 14 residues. From germline, CDR1 is LGHNA and CDR2 YNFKEQ. Trimming pared 1 base from V and 5 bases from J, leaving 8 bases between. This chain connects TRBV4-2 to TRBJ1-4, with D unclear. This sample comprised PBMCs from blood, obtained 45 days after vaccination. The TCR sequence derives from a man in his forties or fifties who received an inactivated influenza vaccine. CDR3 coding DNA: TGTGCCAGCAGCCAAGTTCCCAAAAATGAAAAACTGTTTTTT. Protein product: CASSQVPKNEKLFF.